This TCR beta chain is drawn from a study of PD-L1 blockade in urothelial cancer. In the study overall: From 2014, patients received atezolizumab, given as 1,200 mg intravenously every 3 weeks. Of 29 patients, about 24 were males with bladder-origin urothelial cancer. The study, taken as a whole, reports: Tumor-associated TCR clones expanded more in blood at 3 weeks in patients with durable benefit.

The method was immunoSEQ multiplex PCR; TCRdb's version includes in-frame clones alone and lacks a portion of them. The profile covers tens of thousands of clones, with around nine tenths appearing a single time and roughly 14% taken by the ten largest. Concerning this clone itself: Its target is unknown.

Time point reported: pretreatment peripheral blood. Germline lookup yields CDR1 SGHVS and CDR2 FQNEAQ. V was pared by 0 bases and J by 3 bases, with 8 bases between. This CDR3 has 14 residues. Here the sequenced sample was PBMCs, taken around atezolizumab (anti-PD-L1) treatment. This rearrangement joins TRBV7-8 to TRBJ1-2; no definite D call. The clonotype comes from a woman aged 55-69 years with urothelial cancer. The CDR3 reads CASSLAGDYYGYTF. The CDR3 nucleotides are TGTGCCAGCAGCTTAGCGGGCGATTACTATGGCTACACCTTC.